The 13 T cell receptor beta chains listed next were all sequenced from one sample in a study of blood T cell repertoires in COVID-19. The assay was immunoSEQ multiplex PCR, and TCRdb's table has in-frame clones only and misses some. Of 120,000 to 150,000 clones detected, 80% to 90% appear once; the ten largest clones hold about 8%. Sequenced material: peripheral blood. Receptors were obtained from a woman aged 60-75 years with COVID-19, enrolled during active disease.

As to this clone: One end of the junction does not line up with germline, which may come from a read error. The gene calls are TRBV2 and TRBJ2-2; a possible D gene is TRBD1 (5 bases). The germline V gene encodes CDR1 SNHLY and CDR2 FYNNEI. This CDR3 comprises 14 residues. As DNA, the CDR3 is TGTGCCAGCATTGAAAGGACAAACACCGGGGAGCTGTTTTTT. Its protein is CASIERTNTGELFF.

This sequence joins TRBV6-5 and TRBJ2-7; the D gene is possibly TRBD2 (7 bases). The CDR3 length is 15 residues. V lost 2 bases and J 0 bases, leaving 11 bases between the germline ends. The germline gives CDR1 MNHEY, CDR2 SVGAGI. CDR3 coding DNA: TGTGCCAGCAGTTACGAGGGGGGGAGCTCCTACGAGCAGTACTTC. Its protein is CASSYEGGSSYEQYF.

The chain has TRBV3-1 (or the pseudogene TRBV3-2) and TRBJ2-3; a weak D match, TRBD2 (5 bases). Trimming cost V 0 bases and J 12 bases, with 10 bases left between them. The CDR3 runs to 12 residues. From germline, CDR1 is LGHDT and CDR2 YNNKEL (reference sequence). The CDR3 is CASSQERGLQYF. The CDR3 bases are TGTGCCAGCAGCCAAGAGCGAGGGCTTCAGTATTTT.

CDR3 DNA: TGTGCCAGCAGCTTCAGAGGACAGGATATAAGCTCCTATAATTCACCCCTCCACTTT. Encoded protein: CASSFRGQDISSYNSPLHF. The V call is TRBV11-2, the J call TRBJ1-6; 7 bases are a match to TRBD1. The ends lost 3 bases at V and 0 bases at J; junction bases unmatched: 11. Germline CDR1 is SGHAT and CDR2 is FQNNGV. This CDR3 contains 19 residues.

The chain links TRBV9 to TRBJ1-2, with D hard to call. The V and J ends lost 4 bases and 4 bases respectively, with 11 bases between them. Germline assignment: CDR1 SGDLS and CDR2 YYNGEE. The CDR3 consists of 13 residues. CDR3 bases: TGTGCCAGCAGCCCCGGGGAGATCTATGGCTACACCTTC. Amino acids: CASSPGEIYGYTF.

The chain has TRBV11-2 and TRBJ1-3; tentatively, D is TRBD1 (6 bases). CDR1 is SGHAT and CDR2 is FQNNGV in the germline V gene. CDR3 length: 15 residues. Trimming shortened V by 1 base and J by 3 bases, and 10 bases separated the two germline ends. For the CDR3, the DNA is TGTGCCAGCAGCTTAGCAGGGGCAGGTGGAAACACCATATATTTT. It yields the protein CASSLAGAGGNTIYF.

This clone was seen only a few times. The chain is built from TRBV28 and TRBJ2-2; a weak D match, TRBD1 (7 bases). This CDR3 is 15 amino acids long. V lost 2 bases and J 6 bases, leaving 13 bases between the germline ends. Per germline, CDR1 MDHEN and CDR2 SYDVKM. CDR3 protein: CASSLGRGVSGELFF. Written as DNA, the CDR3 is TGTGCCAGCAGTTTAGGCAGGGGGGTGTCCGGGGAGCTGTTTTTT. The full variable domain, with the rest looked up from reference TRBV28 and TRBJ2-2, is DVKVTQSSRYLVKRTGEKVFLECVQDMDHENMFWYRQDPGLGLRLIYFSYDVKMKEKGDIPEGYSVSREKKERFSLILESASTNQTSMYLCASSLGRGVSGELFFGEGSRLTVL.

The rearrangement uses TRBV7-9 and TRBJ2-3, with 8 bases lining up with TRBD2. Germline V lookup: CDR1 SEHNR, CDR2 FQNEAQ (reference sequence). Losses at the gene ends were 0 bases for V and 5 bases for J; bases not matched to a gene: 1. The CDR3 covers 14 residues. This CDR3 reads CASSLASGGDTQYF. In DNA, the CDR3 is TGTGCCAGCAGCTTAGCCAGCGGGGGAGATACGCAGTATTTT.

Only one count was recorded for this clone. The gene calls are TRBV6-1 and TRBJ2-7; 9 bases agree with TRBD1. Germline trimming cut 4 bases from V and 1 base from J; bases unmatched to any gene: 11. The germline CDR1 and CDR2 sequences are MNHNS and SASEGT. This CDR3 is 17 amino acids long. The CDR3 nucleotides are TGTGCCAGCAGTGGTTTACAGGGGGCGAAGGCTTCCTACGAGCAGTACTTC. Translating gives CASSGLQGAKASYEQYF.

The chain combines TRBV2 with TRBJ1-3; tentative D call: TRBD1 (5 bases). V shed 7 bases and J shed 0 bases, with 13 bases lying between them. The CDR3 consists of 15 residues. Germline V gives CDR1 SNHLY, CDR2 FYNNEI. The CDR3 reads CASTGDRGSGNTIYF. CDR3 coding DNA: TGTGCCAGCACGGGGGACCGAGGCTCTGGAAACACCATATATTTT.

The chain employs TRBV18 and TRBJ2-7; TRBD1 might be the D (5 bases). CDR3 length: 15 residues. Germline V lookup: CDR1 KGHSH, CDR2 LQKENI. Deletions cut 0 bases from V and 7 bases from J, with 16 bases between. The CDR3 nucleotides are TGTGCCAGCTCACCACCGTCAGGGTGGGGAAGTGAGCAGTACTTC. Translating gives CASSPPSGWGSEQYF.

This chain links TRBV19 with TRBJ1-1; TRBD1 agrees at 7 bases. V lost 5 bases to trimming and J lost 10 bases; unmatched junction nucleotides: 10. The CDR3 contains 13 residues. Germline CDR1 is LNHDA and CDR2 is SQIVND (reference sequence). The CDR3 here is CASSRVDRDRAFF. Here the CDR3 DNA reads TGTGCCAGTAGTCGCGTTGACAGGGACAGAGCTTTCTTT.

The CDR3 loop reads CASSYTGGTEAFF. Written as DNA, the CDR3 is TGTGCCAGCAGCTATACAGGGGGCACTGAAGCTTTCTTT. J is TRBJ1-1 and V is TRBV13, with 8 nucleotides matching TRBD1. From germline, CDR1 is PRHDT and CDR2 FYEKMQ (reference sequence). The trim removed 4 bases at V and 4 bases at J, leaving 2 bases unmatched. CDR3 length: 13 residues.